The 8 T cell receptor beta chains below all came from one sample that was sequenced in a study of Graves' ophthalmopathy and Graves' hyperthyroidism. Amplification from RNA transcripts yielded the TCR beta CDR3 regions. In the first round, RT-PCR was carried out with HTBI primers, and a multiplex PCR formed the second round. In TCRdb, the multiplex PCR reads were re-called with MiXCR into one record per CDR3 protein. The sample comprises some 350,000 distinct CDR3 sequences, roughly 17% of which are singletons, and 2% to 3% rests with the top ten. The specimen sequenced was peripheral blood. The source of these receptors is an adult woman with stable Graves' hyperthyroidism.

This clonotype was seen ten or more times. J is TRBJ2-4 and V is TRBV28; D is ambiguous. This CDR3 has 13 residues. V was pared by 2 bases and J by 8 bases, with 10 bases between. CDR1 is MDHEN and CDR2 is SYDVKM in the germline V gene. The CDR3 nucleotides are TGTGCCAGCAGTTTACCCTCAAGGGACATTCAGTACTTC. Amino acids: CASSLPSRDIQYF. Based on the CDR3 plus reference TRBV28 and TRBJ2-4, the full variable domain is DVKVTQSSRYLVKRTGEKVFLECVQDMDHENMFWYRQDPGLGLRLIYFSYDVKMKEKGDIPEGYSVSREKKERFSLILESASTNQTSMYLCASSLPSRDIQYFGAGTRLSVL.

The chain carries TRBV10-2 and TRBJ2-2; 8 nucleotides align to TRBD2. V was pared by 7 bases and J by 4 bases, with 8 bases of the junction left unmatched. The CDR3 is 15 amino acids. CDR1 and CDR2 (germline): WSHSY, SAAADI. The CDR3 DNA reads as TGCGCCAGCACTCAAAGCGGGAGCGGCACCGGGGAGCTGTTTTTT. Residues: CASTQSGSGTGELFF.

The V call is TRBV2, the J call TRBJ2-7; tentatively, D is TRBD2 (6 bases). Per germline, CDR1 SNHLY and CDR2 FYNNEI. This CDR3 is 14 amino acids long. Trimming cost V 6 bases and J 4 bases, with 16 bases left between them. CDR3 sequence (DNA): TGTGCCAGCAGACCGGGGAGGTCGATATACGAGCAGTACTTC. It specifies CASRPGRSIYEQYF.

Many counts were recorded for this clonotype. The chain combines TRBV2 with TRBJ1-2; D call uncertain. The germline gives CDR1 SNHLY, CDR2 FYNNEI. Trimming pared 7 bases from V and 0 bases from J, leaving 12 bases between. The CDR3 spans 14 residues. For the CDR3, the DNA is TGTGCCAGCATAAGGGCCACATCTAACTATGGCTACACCTTC. Amino acids: CASIRATSNYGYTF.

The chain uses TRBV4-1 and TRBJ1-3, with D tentatively TRBD1 (5 bases). V lost 0 bases to trimming and J lost 4 bases, with 13 bases between them. Germline CDR1 MGHRA, CDR2 YSYEKL. The CDR3 has 16 amino acids. CDR3 amino acids: CASSQDSGTAGNTIYF. Here the CDR3 DNA reads TGCGCCAGCAGCCAAGACTCCGGGACGGCGGGAAACACCATATATTTT.

The chain is built from TRBV5-5 and TRBJ2-7; D possibly corresponds to TRBD2 (6 bases). V lost 0 bases and J lost 6, with 13 bases in between. This CDR3 has 14 amino acids. CDR1 is SGHKS, CDR2 YYEKEE, per germline (reference sequence). The CDR3 DNA reads TGTGCCAGCAGCTTGGTAGGGGAGGAGGTCGAGCAGTACTTC. Amino acid sequence: CASSLVGEEVEQYF.

Ten or more counts support this clonotype. J is TRBJ2-5 and V is TRBV12-3 or TRBV12-4; unclear D gene. CDR3 length: 15 residues. V was shortened by 3 bases and J by 0 bases, with 11 bases between the two germline ends. The CDR3 region has the DNA TGTGCCAGCAGTTTCGGTCCCCGGGACCAAGAGACCCAGTACTTC. This codes for CASSFGPRDQETQYF.

This clonotype was recorded many times. The chain recombines TRBV27 with TRBJ1-3; D call uncertain. V gave up 3 bases and J gave up 4 bases, with 1 base separating them. Germline V gene data show CDR1 as MNHEY and CDR2 as SMNVEV (reference sequence). The CDR3 is 11 residues long. The CDR3 sequence: CASSFGNTIYF. CDR3 nucleotide sequence: TGTGCCAGCAGTTTCGGAAACACCATATATTTT.